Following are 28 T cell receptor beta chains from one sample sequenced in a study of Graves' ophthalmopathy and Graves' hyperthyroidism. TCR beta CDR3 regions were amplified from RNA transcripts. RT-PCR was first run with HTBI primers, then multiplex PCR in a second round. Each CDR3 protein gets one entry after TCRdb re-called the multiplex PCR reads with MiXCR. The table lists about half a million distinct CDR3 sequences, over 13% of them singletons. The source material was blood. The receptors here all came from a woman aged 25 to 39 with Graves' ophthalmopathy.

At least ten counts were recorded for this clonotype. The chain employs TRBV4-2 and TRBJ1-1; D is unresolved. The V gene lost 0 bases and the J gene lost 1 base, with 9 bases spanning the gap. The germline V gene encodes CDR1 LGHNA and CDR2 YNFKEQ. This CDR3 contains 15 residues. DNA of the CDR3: TGTGCCAGCAGCCAAGACCTCTTGTCGAACACTGAAGCTTTCTTT. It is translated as CASSQDLLSNTEAFF.

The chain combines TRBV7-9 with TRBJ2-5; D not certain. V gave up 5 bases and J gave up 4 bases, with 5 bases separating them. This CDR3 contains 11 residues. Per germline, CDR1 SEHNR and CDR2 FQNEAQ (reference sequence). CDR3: CASSETETQYF. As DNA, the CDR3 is TGTGCCAGCAGCGAGACAGAGACCCAGTACTTC. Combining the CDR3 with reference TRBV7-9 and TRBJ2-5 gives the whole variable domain DTGVSQNPRHKITKRGQNVTFRCDPISEHNRLYWYRQTLGQGPEFLTYFQNEAQLEKSRLLSDRFSAERPKGSFSTLEIQRTEQGDSAMYLCASSETETQYFGPGTRLLVL.

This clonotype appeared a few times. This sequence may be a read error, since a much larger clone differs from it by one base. CDR3 protein: CASSPTGRAGNTIYF. The DNA for the CDR3 is TGTGCCAGCAGCCCGACAGGGAGGGCTGGAAACACCATATATTTT. The chain joins TRBV12-3 or TRBV12-4 to TRBJ1-3, with 7 bases that match TRBD1. V lost 6 bases and J lost 2; bases outside the gene matches: 7. The CDR3 covers 15 residues.

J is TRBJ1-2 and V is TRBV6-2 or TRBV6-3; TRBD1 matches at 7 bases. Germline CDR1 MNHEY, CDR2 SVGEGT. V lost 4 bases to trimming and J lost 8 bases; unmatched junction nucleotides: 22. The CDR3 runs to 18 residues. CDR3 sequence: CASSSPRALRGGAEGYTF. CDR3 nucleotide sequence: TGTGCCAGCAGTTCCCCTAGAGCCCTCCGAGGGGGCGCGGAAGGCTACACCTTC.

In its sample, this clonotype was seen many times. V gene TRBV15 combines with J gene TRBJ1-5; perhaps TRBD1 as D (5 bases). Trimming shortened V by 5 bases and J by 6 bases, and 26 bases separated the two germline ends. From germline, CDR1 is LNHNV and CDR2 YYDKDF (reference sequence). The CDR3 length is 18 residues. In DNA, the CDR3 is TGTGCCACCAGCGGGTTGACCTCCGGGACCGGGAGGGGTCAGCCCCAGCATTTT. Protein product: CATSGLTSGTGRGQPQHF.

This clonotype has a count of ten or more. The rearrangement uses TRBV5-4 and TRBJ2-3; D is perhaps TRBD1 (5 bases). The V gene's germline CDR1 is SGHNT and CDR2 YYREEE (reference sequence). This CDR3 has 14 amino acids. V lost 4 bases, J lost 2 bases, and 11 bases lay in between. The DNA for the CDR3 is TGTGCCAGCAGCCCGACAGCCTCCACAGATACGCAGTATTTT. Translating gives CASSPTASTDTQYF. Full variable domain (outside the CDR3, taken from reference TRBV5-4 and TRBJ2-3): ETGVTQSPTHLIKTRGQQVTLRCSSQSGHNTVSWYQQALGQGPQFIFQYYREEENGRGNFPPRFSGLQFPNYSSELNVNALELDDSALYLCASSPTASTDTQYFGPGTRLTVL.

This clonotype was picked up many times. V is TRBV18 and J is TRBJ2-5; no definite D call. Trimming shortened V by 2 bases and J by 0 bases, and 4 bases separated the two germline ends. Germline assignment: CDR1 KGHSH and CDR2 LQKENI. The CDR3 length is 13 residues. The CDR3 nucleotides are TGTGCCAGCTCACCAGTTAACCAAGAGACCCAGTACTTC. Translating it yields CASSPVNQETQYF.

The CDR3 DNA reads TGTGCCAGCAGCCTACAACAGGGCCCCTACGAGCAGTACTTC. Protein product: CASSLQQGPYEQYF. The chain carries TRBV7-8 and TRBJ2-7; D perhaps matches TRBD1 (6 bases). In germline, CDR1 is SGHVS, CDR2 FQNEAQ. The CDR3 length is 14 residues. V was shortened by 5 bases and J by 2 bases, with 13 bases between the two germline ends.

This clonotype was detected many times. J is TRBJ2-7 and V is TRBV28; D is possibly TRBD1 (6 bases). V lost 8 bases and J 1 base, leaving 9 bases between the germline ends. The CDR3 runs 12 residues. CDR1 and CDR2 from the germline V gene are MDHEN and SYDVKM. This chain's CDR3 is CASQTGSYEQYF. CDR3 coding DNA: TGTGCCAGCCAAACAGGGTCCTACGAGCAGTACTTC.

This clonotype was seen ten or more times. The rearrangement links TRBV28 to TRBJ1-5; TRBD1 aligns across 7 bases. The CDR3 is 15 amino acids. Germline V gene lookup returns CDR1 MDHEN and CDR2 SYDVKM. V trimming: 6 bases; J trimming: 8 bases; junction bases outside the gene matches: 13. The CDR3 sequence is CASRTGSGSGEPQHF. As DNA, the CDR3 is TGTGCCAGCAGGACAGGGAGTGGGTCCGGTGAGCCCCAGCATTTT. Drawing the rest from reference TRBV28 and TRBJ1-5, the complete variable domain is DVKVTQSSRYLVKRTGEKVFLECVQDMDHENMFWYRQDPGLGLRLIYFSYDVKMKEKGDIPEGYSVSREKKERFSLILESASTNQTSMYLCASRTGSGSGEPQHFGDGTRLSIL.

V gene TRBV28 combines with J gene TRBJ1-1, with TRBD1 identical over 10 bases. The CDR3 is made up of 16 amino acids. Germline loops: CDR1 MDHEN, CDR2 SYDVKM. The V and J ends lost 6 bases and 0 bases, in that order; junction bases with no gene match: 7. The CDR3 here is CASRPLGTGVNTEAFF. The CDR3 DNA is TGTGCCAGCAGGCCACTCGGGACAGGGGTGAACACTGAAGCTTTCTTT.

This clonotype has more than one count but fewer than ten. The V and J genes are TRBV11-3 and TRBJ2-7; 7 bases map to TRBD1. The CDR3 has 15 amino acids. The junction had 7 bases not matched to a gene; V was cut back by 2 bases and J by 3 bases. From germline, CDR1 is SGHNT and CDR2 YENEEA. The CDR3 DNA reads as TGTGCCAGCAGCTTATACCGGCGACAGGGCTACGAGCAGTACTTC. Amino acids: CASSLYRRQGYEQYF.

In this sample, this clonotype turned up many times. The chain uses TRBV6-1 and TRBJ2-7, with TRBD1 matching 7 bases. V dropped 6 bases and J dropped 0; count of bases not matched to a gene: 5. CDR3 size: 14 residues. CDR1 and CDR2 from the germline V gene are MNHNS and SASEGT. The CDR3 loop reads CASRRQGPSYEQYF. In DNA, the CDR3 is TGTGCCAGCAGAAGACAGGGTCCCTCCTACGAGCAGTACTTC.

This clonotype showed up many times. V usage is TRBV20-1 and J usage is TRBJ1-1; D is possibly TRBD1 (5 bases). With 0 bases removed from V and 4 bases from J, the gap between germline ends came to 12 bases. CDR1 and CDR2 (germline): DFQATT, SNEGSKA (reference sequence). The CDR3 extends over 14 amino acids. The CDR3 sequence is CSARDPGGSTEAFF. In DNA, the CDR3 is TGCAGTGCTAGAGACCCGGGGGGTTCCACTGAAGCTTTCTTT.

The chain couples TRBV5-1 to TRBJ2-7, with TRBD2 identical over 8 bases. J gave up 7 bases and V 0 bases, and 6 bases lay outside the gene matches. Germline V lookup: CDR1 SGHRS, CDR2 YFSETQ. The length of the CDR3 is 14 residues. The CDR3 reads CASSLELAVREQYF. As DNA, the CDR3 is TGCGCCAGCAGCTTGGAACTAGCGGTTCGGGAGCAGTACTTC.

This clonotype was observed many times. The CDR3 bases are TGTGCCAGTAGTATATCCCCGGGCCCGGGGACCCAGTACTTC. Protein sequence: CASSISPGPGTQYF. The genes are TRBV19 and TRBJ2-5; D is unresolved. Germline V gives CDR1 LNHDA, CDR2 SQIVND (reference sequence). V dropped 2 bases and J dropped 7 bases, with 14 bases sitting between them. The CDR3 spans 14 residues.

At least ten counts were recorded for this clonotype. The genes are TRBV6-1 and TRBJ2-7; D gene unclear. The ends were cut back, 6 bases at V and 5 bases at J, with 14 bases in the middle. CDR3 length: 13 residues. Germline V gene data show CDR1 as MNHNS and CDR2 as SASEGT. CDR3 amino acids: CASRDRRGDEQYF. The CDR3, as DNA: TGTGCCAGCAGGGACCGCCGCGGCGACGAGCAGTACTTC.

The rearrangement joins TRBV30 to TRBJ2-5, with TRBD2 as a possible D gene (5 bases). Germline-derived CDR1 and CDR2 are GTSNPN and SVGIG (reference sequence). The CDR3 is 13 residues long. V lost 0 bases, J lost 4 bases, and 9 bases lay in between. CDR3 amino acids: CAWSVWAGETQYF. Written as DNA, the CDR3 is TGTGCCTGGAGTGTCTGGGCGGGAGAGACCCAGTACTTC. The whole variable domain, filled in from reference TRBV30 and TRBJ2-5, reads SQTIHQWPATLVQPVGSPLSLECTVEGTSNPNLYWYRQAAGRGLQLLFYSVGIGQISSEVPQNLSASRPQDRQFILSSKKLLLSDSGFYLCAWSVWAGETQYFGPGTRLLVL.

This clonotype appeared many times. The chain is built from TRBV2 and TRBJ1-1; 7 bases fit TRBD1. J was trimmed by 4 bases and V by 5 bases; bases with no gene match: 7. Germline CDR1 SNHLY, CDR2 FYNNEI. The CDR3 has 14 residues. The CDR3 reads CASSQQGGGTEAFF. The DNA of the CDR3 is TGTGCCAGCAGTCAGCAGGGGGGGGGCACTGAAGCTTTCTTT.

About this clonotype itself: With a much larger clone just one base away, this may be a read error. In nucleotides, the CDR3 is TGTGCCAGTAGCCCGGTAGATCTTGGAGAGACCCAGTACTTC. Translation: CASSPVDLGETQYF. The V call is TRBV19, the J call TRBJ2-5; D gene uncertain. Germline-derived CDR1 and CDR2 are LNHDA and SQIVND (reference sequence). CDR3 length equals 14 residues. The V end was cut by 6 bases, the J end by 4 bases, with 15 bases between.

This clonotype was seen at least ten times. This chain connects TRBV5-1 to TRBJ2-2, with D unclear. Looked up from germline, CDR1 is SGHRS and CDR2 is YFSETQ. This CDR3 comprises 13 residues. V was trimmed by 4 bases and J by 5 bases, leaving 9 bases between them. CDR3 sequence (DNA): TGCGCCAGCAGCCACGAACCTACCGGGGAGCTGTTTTTT. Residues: CASSHEPTGELFF.

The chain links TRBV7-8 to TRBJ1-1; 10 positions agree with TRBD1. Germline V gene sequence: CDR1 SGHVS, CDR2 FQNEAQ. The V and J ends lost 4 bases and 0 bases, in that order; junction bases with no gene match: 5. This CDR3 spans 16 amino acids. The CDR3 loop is CASSSGQGRVNTEAFF. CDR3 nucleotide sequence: TGTGCCAGCAGCTCGGGACAGGGGAGGGTGAACACTGAAGCTTTCTTT.

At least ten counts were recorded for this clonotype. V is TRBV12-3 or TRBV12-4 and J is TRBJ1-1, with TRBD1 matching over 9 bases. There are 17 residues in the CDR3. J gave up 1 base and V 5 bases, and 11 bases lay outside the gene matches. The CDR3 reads CASSPGDRVISNTEAFF. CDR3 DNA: TGTGCCAGCAGTCCCGGGGACAGGGTGATTTCGAACACTGAAGCTTTCTTT.

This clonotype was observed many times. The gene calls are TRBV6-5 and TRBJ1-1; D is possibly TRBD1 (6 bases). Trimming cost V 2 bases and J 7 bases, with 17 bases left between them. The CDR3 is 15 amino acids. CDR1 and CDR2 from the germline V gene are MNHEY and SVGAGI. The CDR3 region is CASSYPRGRTVEAFF. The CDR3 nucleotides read TGTGCCAGCAGTTACCCCAGAGGCCGGACAGTTGAAGCTTTCTTT.

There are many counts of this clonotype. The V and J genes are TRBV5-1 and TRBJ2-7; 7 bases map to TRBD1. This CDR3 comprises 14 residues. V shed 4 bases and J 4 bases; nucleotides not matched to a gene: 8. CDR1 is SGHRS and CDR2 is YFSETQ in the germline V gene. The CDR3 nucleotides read TGCGCCAGCAGCCCAAGGGGCAGGGGGTACGAGCAGTACTTC. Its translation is CASSPRGRGYEQYF.

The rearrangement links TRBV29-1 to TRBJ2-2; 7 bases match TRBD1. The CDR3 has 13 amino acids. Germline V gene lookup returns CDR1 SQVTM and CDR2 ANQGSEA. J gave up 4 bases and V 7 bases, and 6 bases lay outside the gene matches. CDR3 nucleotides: TGCAGCGGATATACAGGGGTCACCGGGGAGCTGTTTTTT. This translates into CSGYTGVTGELFF.

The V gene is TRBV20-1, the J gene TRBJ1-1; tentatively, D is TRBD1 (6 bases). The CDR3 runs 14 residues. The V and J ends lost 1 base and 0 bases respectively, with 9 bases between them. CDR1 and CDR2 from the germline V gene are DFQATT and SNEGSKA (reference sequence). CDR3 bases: TGCAGTGCTAGAGGGGGGCAGATGAACACTGAAGCTTTCTTT. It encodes CSARGGQMNTEAFF.

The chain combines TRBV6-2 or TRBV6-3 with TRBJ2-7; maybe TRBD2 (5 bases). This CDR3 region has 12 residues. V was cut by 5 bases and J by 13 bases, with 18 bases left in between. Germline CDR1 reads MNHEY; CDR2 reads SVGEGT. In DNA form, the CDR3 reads TGTGCCAGCAGTCGAGAGGAGGAACGCTACTACTTC. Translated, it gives CASSREEERYYF.